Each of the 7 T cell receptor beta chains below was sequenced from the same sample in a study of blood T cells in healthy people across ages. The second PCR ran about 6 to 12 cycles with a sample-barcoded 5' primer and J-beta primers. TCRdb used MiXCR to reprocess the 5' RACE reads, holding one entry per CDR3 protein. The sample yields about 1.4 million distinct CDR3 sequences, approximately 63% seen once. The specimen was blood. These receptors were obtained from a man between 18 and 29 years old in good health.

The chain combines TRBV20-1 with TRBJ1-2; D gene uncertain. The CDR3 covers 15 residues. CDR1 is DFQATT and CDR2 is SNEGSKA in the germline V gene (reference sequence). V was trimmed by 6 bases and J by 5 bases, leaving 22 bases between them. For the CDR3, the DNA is TGCAGTGCCCATAAGGGCGGCGGGGTATATTATGGCTACACCTTC. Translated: CSAHKGGGVYYGYTF.

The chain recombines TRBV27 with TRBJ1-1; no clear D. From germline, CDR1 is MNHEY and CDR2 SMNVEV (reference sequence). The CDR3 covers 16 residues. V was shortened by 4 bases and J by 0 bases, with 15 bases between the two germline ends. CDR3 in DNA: TGTGCCAGCAGTTCCGCGACGGGATTTATGAACACTGAAGCTTTCTTT. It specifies CASSSATGFMNTEAFF.

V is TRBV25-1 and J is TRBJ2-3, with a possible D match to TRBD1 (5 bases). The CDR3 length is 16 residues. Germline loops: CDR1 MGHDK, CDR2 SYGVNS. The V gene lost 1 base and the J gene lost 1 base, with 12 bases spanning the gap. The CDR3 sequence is CASSELRGGGTDTQYF. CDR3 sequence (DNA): TGTGCCAGCAGTGAATTAAGGGGTGGCGGCACAGATACGCAGTATTTT. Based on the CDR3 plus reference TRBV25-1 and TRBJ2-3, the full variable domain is EADIYQTPRYLVIGTGKKITLECSQTMGHDKMYWYQQDPGMELHLIHYSYGVNSTEKGDLSSESTVSRIRTEHFPLTLESARPSHTSQYLCASSELRGGGTDTQYFGPGTRLTVL.

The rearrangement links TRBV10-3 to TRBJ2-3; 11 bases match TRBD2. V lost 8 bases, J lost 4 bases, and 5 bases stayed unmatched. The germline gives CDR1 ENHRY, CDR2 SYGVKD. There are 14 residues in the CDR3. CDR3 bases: TGTGCCATCGGAGAACTAGCGGGGGCAGATACGCAGTATTTT. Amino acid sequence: CAIGELAGADTQYF.

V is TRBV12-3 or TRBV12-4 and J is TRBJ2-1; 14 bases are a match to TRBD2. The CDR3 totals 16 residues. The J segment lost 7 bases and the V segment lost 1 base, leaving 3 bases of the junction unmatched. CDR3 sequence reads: CASSLGLAGGQNEQFF. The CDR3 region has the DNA TGTGCCAGCAGTTTAGGACTAGCGGGAGGGCAGAATGAGCAGTTCTTC.

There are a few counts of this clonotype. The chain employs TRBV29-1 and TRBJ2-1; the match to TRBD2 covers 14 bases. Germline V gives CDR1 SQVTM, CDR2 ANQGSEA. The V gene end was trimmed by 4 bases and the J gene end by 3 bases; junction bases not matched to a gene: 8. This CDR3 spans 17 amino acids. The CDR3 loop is CSVGLAGGTTDYNEQFF. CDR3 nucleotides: TGCAGCGTTGGACTAGCGGGAGGGACTACGGACTACAATGAGCAGTTCTTC.

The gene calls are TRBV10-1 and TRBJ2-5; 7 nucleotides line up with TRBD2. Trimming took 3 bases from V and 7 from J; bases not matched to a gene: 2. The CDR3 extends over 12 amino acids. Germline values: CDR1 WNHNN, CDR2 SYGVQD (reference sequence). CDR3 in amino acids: CASSDGGGTQYF. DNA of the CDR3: TGCGCCAGCAGTGATGGGGGGGGGACCCAGTACTTC.